These 23 T cell receptor beta chains originate from one sample sequenced in a study of blood T cell repertoires in COVID-19 (TCRdb year 2020). Library creation used the immunoSEQ multiplex PCR assay. As stored in TCRdb, this immuneACCESS dataset retains in-frame rearrangements with V and J assigned. A fraction of the clones does not appear; measured against another copy, unresolved V genes explain less than half of the discrepancy, and the remainder lacks a known reason. Within this sample are roughly 250,000 clones, with about 89% of them counted one time only. Of the sample, approximately 2% is held by the ten largest clones. Sequencing was carried out using PBMCs or T cells enriched from blood (not recorded which). These receptors were collected from a woman aged 18-29 years who had recovered from COVID-19.

V usage is TRBV11-3 and J usage is TRBJ1-3, with unresolved D. V was clipped by 6 bases and J by 7 bases, with 7 bases between them. CDR1 SGHNT and CDR2 YENEEA come from the germline V gene. The CDR3 is 11 amino acids. The CDR3 DNA sequence: TGTGCCAGCAGACGAGGGAACACCATATATTTT. Protein sequence: CASRRGNTIYF.

The chain carries TRBV29-1 and TRBJ1-5; 11 nucleotides agree with TRBD1. Germline V gene lookup returns CDR1 SQVTM and CDR2 ANQGSEA. With 5 bases clipped from V and 6 bases from J, the junction kept 6 bases outside the gene matches. The length of the CDR3 is 14 residues. The DNA for the CDR3 is TGCAGCGTTTCTACTGGGACAGGGGGTCAGCCCCAGCATTTT. Its protein product is CSVSTGTGGQPQHF.

The rearrangement joins TRBV28 to TRBJ1-4; maybe TRBD1 (5 bases). V was shortened by 4 bases and J by 4 bases, with 10 bases between the two germline ends. Germline-derived CDR1 and CDR2 are MDHEN and SYDVKM. The CDR3 covers 14 residues. The CDR3 region has the DNA TGTGCCAGCAGTTCCCGACAGATTAATGAAAAACTGTTTTTT. The encoded protein is CASSSRQINEKLFF.

The chain is built from TRBV10-3 and TRBJ2-7; perhaps TRBD1 as D (6 bases). The germline gives CDR1 ENHRY, CDR2 SYGVKD. The CDR3 consists of 15 residues. With 0 bases removed from V and 2 bases from J, the gap between germline ends came to 11 bases. The CDR3: CAISESRTETYEQYF. As DNA, the CDR3 is TGTGCCATCAGTGAGTCTAGGACAGAAACCTACGAGCAGTACTTC.

V is TRBV7-6 and J is TRBJ2-2; 13 bases agree with TRBD2. Germline CDR1 SGHVS, CDR2 FNYEAQ. This CDR3 region has 16 residues. V was clipped by 5 bases and J by 5 bases; unmatched bases: 5. This CDR3 reads CASSRTSGGVTGELFF. The CDR3, as DNA: TGTGCCAGCAGCCGTACTAGCGGGGGGGTGACCGGGGAGCTGTTTTTT.

This chain joins TRBV29-1 and TRBJ1-2, with D possibly TRBD1 on 5 matching bases. Germline CDR1 reads SQVTM; CDR2 reads ANQGSEA. The CDR3 covers 12 residues. V dropped 6 bases and J dropped 4 bases, with 12 bases sitting between them. The CDR3 DNA reads TGCAGCGTCCTCCGACAGTCCTATGGCTACACCTTC. It encodes CSVLRQSYGYTF.

V and J are TRBV3-1 (or the pseudogene TRBV3-2) and TRBJ2-3; no clear D. Trimming removed 0 bases at V and 3 bases at J, with 10 bases between. The CDR3 is 15 amino acids. Germline loops: CDR1 LGHDT, CDR2 YNNKEL (reference sequence). The CDR3 reads CASSQETPLTDTQYF. In DNA, the CDR3 is TGTGCCAGCAGCCAAGAGACTCCTCTTACAGATACGCAGTATTTT.

This chain links TRBV2 with TRBJ2-3, with 12 positions matching TRBD2. J gave up 4 bases and V 4 bases, and 6 bases lay outside the gene matches. The length of the CDR3 is 16 residues. Germline V lookup: CDR1 SNHLY, CDR2 FYNNEI. In DNA form, the CDR3 reads TGTGCCAGCAGTGCGCTCCTAGCGGGGGGGTCAGATACGCAGTATTTT. This gives the protein CASSALLAGGSDTQYF.

The V call is TRBV28, the J call TRBJ1-1; the match to TRBD1 covers 7 bases. The CDR3 is 17 residues long. The germline V gene encodes CDR1 MDHEN and CDR2 SYDVKM. The trim removed 4 bases at V and 1 base at J, leaving 12 bases unmatched. The CDR3 is CASSSLLGTVENTEAFF. For the CDR3, the DNA is TGTGCCAGCAGTTCTCTCTTGGGGACAGTCGAGAACACTGAAGCTTTCTTT.

Only one count was recorded for this clone. The chain joins TRBV7-8 to TRBJ1-5; D remains unclear. The germline V gene encodes CDR1 SGHVS and CDR2 FQNEAQ. The germline V and J ends were trimmed by 0 bases and 7 bases, with 13 bases remaining between them. The CDR3 has 15 amino acids. CDR3 sequence (DNA): TGTGCCAGCAGCTTAGCACTGACTCGGCAACAGCCCCAGCATTTT. Its translation: CASSLALTRQQPQHF.

The J gene is TRBJ2-5, the V gene TRBV13, with 8 bases matching TRBD2. This CDR3 spans 15 amino acids. The trim removed 5 bases at V and 5 bases at J, leaving 10 bases unmatched. Germline V gives CDR1 PRHDT, CDR2 FYEKMQ (reference sequence). The DNA for the CDR3 is TGTGCCAGCAGCATTAGCGGGGCCACTGGGGAGACCCAGTACTTC. Its protein is CASSISGATGETQYF.

J is TRBJ1-5 and V is TRBV7-3, with TRBD1 as a possible D gene (6 bases). Germline loops: CDR1 SGHTA, CDR2 FQGTGA. With 5 bases removed from V and 2 bases from J, the gap between germline ends came to 10 bases. The CDR3 consists of 14 residues. CDR3 region: CASSVEGGNQPQHF. DNA of the CDR3: TGTGCCAGCAGCGTCGAGGGGGGCAATCAGCCCCAGCATTTT.

The chain couples TRBV24-1 to TRBJ1-5; no reliable D call. The CDR3 loop spans 15 amino acids. Germline assignment: CDR1 KGHDR and CDR2 SFDVKD. The V end was cut by 12 bases, the J end by 0 bases, with 17 bases between. DNA of the CDR3: TGTGCCTCGTCCTCCGGGGTCGGTAGCAATCAGCCCCAGCATTTT. Its protein product is CASSSGVGSNQPQHF.

The V and J genes are TRBV19 and TRBJ2-5; 8 positions match TRBD1. The germline V gene has CDR1 LNHDA and CDR2 SQIVND (reference sequence). This CDR3 is 15 amino acids long. The ends lost 4 bases at V and 4 bases at J; junction bases unmatched: 8. CDR3 sequence: CASSTSGQGGETQYF. The CDR3 DNA reads TGTGCCAGTAGTACCTCCGGACAGGGCGGAGAGACCCAGTACTTC.

The V gene is TRBV24-1, the J gene TRBJ1-1; the D gene is possibly TRBD1 (6 bases). This CDR3 is built from 14 residues. Trimming cost V 8 bases and J 4 bases, with 16 bases left between them. Germline-derived CDR1 and CDR2 are KGHDR and SFDVKD. CDR3: CATTDRTRPTEAFF. CDR3 bases: TGTGCCACCACCGACAGGACTCGGCCCACTGAAGCTTTCTTT.

This clone was seen only once. The chain couples TRBV9 to TRBJ2-1; a weak D match, TRBD1 (5 bases). Trimming took 3 bases from V and 7 from J, leaving 8 bases between them. There are 12 residues in the CDR3. The V gene's germline CDR1 is SGDLS and CDR2 YYNGEE. CDR3 bases: TGTGCCAGCAGCGGAGACAGAAATGAGCAGTTCTTC. It specifies CASSGDRNEQFF.

The chain recombines TRBV7-2 with TRBJ1-5; 8 nucleotides match TRBD1. The V gene's germline CDR1 is SGHTA and CDR2 FQGNSA. The ends lost 4 bases at V and 5 bases at J; junction bases unmatched: 4. The CDR3 has 14 residues. The CDR3 sequence is CASSWHRGDQPQHF. The CDR3 bases are TGTGCCAGCAGCTGGCACAGGGGGGATCAGCCCCAGCATTTT. The full variable domain, in which reference TRBV7-2 and TRBJ1-5 provide the parts outside the CDR3, is GAGVSQSPSNKVTEKGKDVELRCDPISGHTALYWYRQSLGQGLEFLIYFQGNSAPDKSGLPSDRFSAERTGGSVSTLTIQRTQQEDSAVYLCASSWHRGDQPQHFGDGTRLSIL.

V gene TRBV3-1 (or the pseudogene TRBV3-2) combines with J gene TRBJ2-7; the match to TRBD1 covers 11 bases. Per germline, CDR1 LGHDT and CDR2 YNNKEL (reference sequence). The V gene end was trimmed by 2 bases and the J gene end by 6 bases; junction bases not matched to a gene: 6. CDR3 length: 15 amino acids. The CDR3 nucleotides read TGTGCCAGCAGCCAACACGGACAGGGGGCTCTCGAGCAGTACTTC. As protein: CASSQHGQGALEQYF.

This chain joins TRBV4-1 and TRBJ1-3; 9 nucleotides match TRBD1. Per the germline V gene, CDR1 is MGHRA and CDR2 is YSYEKL. V gave up 3 bases and J gave up 1 base; unmatched junction bases: 4. This CDR3 has 16 amino acids. The chain's CDR3 is CASSHRQGDSGNTIYF. The CDR3 DNA follows: TGCGCCAGCAGCCACCGACAGGGGGATTCTGGAAACACCATATATTTT.

The V and J genes are TRBV5-1 and TRBJ2-5, with 9 bases lining up with TRBD2. The germline V gene encodes CDR1 SGHRS and CDR2 YFSETQ. V lost 4 bases to trimming and J lost 5 bases; unmatched junction nucleotides: 9. The CDR3 loop spans 15 amino acids. In nucleotides, the CDR3 is TGCGCCAGCAGCGGCGGGAGGGCTCAGAGTGAGACCCAGTACTTC. The encoded protein is CASSGGRAQSETQYF.

The CDR3: CASSFSSRQETQYF. The CDR3 DNA sequence: TGTGCCAGCAGTTTCTCCTCCAGACAAGAGACCCAGTACTTC. V usage is TRBV28 and J usage is TRBJ2-5; D uncertain. The ends were cut back, 3 bases at V and 2 bases at J, with 10 bases in the middle. This CDR3 region has 14 residues. Germline V gene sequence: CDR1 MDHEN, CDR2 SYDVKM.

The chain couples TRBV5-1 to TRBJ2-1; 11 bases fit TRBD1. Trimming at V came to 3 bases and at J to 7 bases, leaving 12 bases not matched to a gene. Germline loops: CDR1 SGHRS, CDR2 YFSETQ. The CDR3 extends over 17 amino acids. The CDR3 is CASSSNPLGTGGNEQFF. CDR3 bases: TGCGCCAGCAGCTCTAACCCGCTTGGGACAGGGGGGAATGAGCAGTTCTTC.

V gene TRBV9 combines with J gene TRBJ2-3, with TRBD1 matching 8 bases. Germline CDR1 is SGDLS and CDR2 is YYNGEE. This CDR3 spans 16 amino acids. J lost 1 base, V lost 4 bases, and 8 bases had no gene match. The CDR3 region is CASSPWGTGGTDTQYF. The CDR3 DNA sequence: TGTGCCAGCAGCCCATGGGGGACAGGCGGCACAGATACGCAGTATTTT. Full variable domain (remainder filled in from reference TRBV9 and TRBJ2-3): DSGVTQTPKHLITATGQRVTLRCSPRSGDLSVYWYQQSLDQGLQFLIQYYNGEERAKGNILERFSAQQFPDLHSELNLSSLELGDSALYFCASSPWGTGGTDTQYFGPGTRLTVL.